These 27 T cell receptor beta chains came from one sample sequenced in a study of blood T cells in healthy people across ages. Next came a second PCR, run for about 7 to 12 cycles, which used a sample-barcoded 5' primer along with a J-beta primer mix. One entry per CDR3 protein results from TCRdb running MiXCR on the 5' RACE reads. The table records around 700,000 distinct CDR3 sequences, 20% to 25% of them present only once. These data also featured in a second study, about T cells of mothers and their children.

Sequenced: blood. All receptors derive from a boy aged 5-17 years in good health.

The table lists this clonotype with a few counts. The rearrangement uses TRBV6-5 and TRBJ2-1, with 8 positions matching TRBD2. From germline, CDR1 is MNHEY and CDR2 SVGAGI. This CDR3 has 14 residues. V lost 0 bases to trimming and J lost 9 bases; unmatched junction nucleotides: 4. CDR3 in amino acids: CASSYSAGGGEQFF. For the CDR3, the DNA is TGTGCCAGCAGTTACTCGGCGGGAGGCGGTGAGCAGTTCTTC.

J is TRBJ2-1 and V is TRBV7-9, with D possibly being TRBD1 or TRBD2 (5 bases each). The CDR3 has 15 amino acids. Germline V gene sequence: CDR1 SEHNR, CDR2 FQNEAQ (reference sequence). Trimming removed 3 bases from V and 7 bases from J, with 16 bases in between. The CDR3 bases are TGTGCCAGCAGCTTCGCCGGGACCGAGTGGAATGAGCAGTTCTTC. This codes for CASSFAGTEWNEQFF.

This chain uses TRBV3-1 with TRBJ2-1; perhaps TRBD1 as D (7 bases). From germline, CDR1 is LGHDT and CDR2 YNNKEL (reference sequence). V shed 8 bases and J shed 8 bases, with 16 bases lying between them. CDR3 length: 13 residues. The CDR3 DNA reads TGTGCCAGCCAAGACAGGGACTTCTATGAGCAGTTCTTC. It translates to CASQDRDFYEQFF.

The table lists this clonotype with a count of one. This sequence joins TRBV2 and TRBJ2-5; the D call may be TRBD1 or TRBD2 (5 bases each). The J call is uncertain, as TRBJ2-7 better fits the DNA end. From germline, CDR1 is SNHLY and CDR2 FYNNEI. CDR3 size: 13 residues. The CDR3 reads CASRRDQRFEQYF. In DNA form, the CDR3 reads TGTGCCAGTAGACGGGACCAACGTTTCGAGCAGTACTTC.

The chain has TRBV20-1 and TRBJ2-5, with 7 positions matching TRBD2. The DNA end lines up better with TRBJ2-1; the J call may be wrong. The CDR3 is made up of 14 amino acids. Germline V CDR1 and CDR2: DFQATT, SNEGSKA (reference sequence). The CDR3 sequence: CSASLGGNYNEQFF. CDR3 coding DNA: TGCAGTGCCTCGTTGGGGGGGAACTACAATGAGCAGTTCTTC.

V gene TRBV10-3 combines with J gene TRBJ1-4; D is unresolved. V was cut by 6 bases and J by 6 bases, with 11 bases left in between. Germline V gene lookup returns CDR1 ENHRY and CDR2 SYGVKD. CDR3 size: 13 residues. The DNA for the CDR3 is TGTGCCATCAGGGAGCTGGACGATGAAAAACTGTTTTTT. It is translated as CAIRELDDEKLFF.

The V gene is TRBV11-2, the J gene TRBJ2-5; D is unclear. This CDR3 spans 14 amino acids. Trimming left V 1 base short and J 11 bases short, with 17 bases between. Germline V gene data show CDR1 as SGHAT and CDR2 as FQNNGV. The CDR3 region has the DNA TGTGCCAGCAGCTTAGTCTACCGACCTGGTTGGCAGTACTTC. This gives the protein CASSLVYRPGWQYF.

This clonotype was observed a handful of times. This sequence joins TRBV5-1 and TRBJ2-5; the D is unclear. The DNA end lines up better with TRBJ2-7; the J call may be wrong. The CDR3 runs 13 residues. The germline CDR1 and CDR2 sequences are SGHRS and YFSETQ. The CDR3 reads CASSLIPGNEQYF. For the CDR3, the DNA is TGCGCCAGCAGCTTGATTCCAGGCAACGAGCAGTACTTC.

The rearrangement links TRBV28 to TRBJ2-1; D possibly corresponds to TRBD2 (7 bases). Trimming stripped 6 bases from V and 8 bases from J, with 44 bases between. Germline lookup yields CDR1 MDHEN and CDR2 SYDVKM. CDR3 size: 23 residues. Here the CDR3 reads CASSLRDLSQALSPSGTYDEQFF. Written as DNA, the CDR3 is TGTGCCAGCAGCCTCAGAGACCTTTCTCAGGCCCTTTCCCCCAGCGGGACATACGATGAGCAGTTCTTC.

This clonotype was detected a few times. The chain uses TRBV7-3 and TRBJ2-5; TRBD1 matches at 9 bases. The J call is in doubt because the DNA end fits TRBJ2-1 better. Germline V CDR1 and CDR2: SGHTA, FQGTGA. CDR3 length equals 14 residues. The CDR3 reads CASSPTGGTNEQFF. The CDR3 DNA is TGTGCCAGCAGTCCAACAGGGGGCACGAATGAGCAGTTCTTC.

CDR3 sequence reads: CASSYARDGGELFF. For the CDR3, the DNA is TGTGCCAGCAGTTACGCTCGGGACGGCGGGGAGCTGTTTTTT. V is TRBV6-2 or TRBV6-3 and J is TRBJ2-2, with D possibly called TRBD1 or TRBD2 (5 bases each). The V gene's germline CDR1 is MNHEY and CDR2 SVGEGT. The CDR3 contains 14 residues. Trimming left V 2 bases short and J 7 bases short, with 11 bases between.

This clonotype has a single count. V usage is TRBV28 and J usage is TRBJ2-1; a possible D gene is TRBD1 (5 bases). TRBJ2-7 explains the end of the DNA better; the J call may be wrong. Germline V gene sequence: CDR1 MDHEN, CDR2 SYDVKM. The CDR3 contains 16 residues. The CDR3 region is CASSFSARARFHEQYF. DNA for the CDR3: TGTGCCAGCAGTTTTTCGGCCAGGGCGCGGTTTCACGAGCAGTACTTC.

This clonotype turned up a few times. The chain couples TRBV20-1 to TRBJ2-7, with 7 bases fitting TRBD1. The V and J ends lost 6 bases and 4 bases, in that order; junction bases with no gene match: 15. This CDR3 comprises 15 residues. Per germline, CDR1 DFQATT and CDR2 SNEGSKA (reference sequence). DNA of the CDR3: TGCAGTGCGGGCGACCGGGACAGACCGGTGTACGAGCAGTACTTC. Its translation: CSAGDRDRPVYEQYF.

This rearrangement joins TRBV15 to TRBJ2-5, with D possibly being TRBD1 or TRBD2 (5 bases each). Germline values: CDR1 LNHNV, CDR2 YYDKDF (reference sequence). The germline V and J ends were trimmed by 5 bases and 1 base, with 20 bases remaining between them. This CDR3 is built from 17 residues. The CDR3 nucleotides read TGTGCCACCAGCCCTACTGATCTGGGACGGTCCCAAGAGACCCAGTACTTC. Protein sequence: CATSPTDLGRSQETQYF. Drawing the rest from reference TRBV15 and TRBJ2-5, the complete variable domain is DAMVIQNPRYQVTQFGKPVTLSCSQTLNHNVMYWYQQKSSQAPKLLFHYYDKDFNNEADTPDNFQSRRPNTSFCFLDIRSPGLGDTAMYLCATSPTDLGRSQETQYFGPGTRLLVL.

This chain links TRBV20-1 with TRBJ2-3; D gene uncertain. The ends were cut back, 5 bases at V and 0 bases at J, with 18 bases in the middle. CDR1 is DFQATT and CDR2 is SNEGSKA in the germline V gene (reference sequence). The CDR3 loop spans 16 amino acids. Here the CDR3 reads CSAFGSGPTSTDTQYF. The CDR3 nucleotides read TGCAGTGCTTTTGGGTCGGGCCCGACGAGCACAGATACGCAGTATTTT.

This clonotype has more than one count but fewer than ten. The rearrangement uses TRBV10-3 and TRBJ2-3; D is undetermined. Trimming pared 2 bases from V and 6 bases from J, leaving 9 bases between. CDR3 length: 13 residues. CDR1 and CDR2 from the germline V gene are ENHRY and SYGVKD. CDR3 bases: TGTGCCATCAGTGAGACAATAGGTGATACGCAGTATTTT. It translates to CAISETIGDTQYF.

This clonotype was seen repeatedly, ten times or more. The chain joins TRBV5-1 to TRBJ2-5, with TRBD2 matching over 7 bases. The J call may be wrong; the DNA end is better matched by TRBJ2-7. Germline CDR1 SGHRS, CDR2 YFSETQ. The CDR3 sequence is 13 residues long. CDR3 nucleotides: TGCGCCAGCAGGGCTAGCGGAGCCTACGAGCAGTACTTC. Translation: CASRASGAYEQYF.

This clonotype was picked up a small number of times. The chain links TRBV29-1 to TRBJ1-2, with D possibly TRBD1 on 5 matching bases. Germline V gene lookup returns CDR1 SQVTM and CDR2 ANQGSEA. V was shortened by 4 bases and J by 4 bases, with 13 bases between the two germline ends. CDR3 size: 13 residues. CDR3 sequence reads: CSVGRGDGYGYTF. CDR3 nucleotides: TGCAGCGTTGGGCGGGGGGACGGCTATGGCTACACCTTC.

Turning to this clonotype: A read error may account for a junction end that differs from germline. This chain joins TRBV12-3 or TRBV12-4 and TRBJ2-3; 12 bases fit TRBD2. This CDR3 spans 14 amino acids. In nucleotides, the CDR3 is TGTGCCAGCCGGACTAGCGGGATCCCAGATGCGCAGTATTTT. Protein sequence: CASRTSGIPDAQYF.

Here the CDR3 reads CSVEPARDYNEQFF. The CDR3 nucleotides are TGCAGCGTTGAACCGGCCAGGGACTACAATGAGCAGTTCTTC. The chain employs TRBV29-1 and TRBJ2-1, with D perhaps TRBD1 (5 bases). The germline V gene encodes CDR1 SQVTM and CDR2 ANQGSEA. V lost 2 bases, J lost 3 bases, and 11 bases lay in between. The CDR3 has 14 residues.

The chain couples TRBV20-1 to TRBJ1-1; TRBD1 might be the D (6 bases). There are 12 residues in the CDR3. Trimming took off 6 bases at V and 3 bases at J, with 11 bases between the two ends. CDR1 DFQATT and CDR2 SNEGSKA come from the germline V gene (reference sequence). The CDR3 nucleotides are TGCAGTGCCCCCTACAGGGACACTGAAGCTTTCTTT. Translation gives CSAPYRDTEAFF.

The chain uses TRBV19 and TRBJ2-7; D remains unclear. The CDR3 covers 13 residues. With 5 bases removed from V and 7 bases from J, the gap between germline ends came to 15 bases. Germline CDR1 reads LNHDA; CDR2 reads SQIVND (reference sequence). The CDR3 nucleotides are TGTGCCAGTAGTGCTACAAACGCTTGGGAGCAGTACTTC. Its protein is CASSATNAWEQYF.

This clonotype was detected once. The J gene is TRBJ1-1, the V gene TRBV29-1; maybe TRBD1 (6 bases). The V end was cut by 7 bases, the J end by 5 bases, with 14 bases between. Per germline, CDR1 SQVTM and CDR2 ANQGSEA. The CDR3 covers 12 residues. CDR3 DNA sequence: TGCAGCGCCCCGAAAGGGGGGACTGAAGCTTTCTTT. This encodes CSAPKGGTEAFF. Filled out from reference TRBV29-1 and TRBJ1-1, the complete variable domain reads SAVISQKPSRDICQRGTSLTIQCQVDSQVTMMFWYRQQPGQSLTLIATANQGSEATYESGFVIDKFPISRPNLTFSTLTVSNMSPEDSSIYLCSAPKGGTEAFFGQGTRLTVV.

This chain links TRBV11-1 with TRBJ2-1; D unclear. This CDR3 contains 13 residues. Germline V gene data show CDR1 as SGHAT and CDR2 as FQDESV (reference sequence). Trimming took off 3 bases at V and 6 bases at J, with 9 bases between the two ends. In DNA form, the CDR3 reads TGTGCCAGCAGCTTGACCAGACGCAATGAGCAGTTCTTC. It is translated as CASSLTRRNEQFF.

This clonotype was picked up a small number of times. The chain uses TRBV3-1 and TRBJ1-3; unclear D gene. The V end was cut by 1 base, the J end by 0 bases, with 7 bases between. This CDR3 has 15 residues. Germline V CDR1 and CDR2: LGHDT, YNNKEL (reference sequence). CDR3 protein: CASSQGRVSGNTIYF. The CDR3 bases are TGTGCCAGCAGCCAAGGGAGGGTCTCTGGAAACACCATATATTTT. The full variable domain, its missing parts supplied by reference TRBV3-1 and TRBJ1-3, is DTAVSQTPKYLVTQMGNDKSIKCEQNLGHDTMYWYKQDSKKFLKIMFSYNNKELIINETVPNRFSPKSPDKAHLNLHINSLELGDSAVYFCASSQGRVSGNTIYFGEGSWLTVV.

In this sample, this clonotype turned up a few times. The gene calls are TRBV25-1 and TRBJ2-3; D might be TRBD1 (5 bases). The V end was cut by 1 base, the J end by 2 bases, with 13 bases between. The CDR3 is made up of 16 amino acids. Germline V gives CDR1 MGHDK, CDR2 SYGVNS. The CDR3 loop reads CASSELVDSSTDTQYF. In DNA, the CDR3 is TGTGCCAGCAGTGAATTAGTTGACAGCTCCACAGATACGCAGTATTTT.

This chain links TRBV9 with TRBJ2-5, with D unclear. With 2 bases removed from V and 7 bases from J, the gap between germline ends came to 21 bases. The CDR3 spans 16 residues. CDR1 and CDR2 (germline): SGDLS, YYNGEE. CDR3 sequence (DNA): TGTGCCAGCAGCGTTGGGGAAATCCCCTTCTCTGGGACCCAGTACTTC. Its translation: CASSVGEIPFSGTQYF.